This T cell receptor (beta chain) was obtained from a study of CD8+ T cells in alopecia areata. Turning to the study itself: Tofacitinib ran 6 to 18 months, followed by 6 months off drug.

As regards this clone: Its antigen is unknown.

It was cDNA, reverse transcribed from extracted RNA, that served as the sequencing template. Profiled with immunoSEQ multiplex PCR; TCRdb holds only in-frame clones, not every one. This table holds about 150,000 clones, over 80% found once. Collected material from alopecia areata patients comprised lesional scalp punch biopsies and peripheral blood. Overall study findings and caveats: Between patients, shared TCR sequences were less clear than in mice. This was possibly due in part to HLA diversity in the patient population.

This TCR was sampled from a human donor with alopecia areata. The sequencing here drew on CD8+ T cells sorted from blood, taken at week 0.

CDR3 nucleotides: TGTGCCAGCTCCAATGTGAACACCGGGGAGCTGTTTTTT. It specifies CASSNVNTGELFF. The J gene is TRBJ2-2, the V gene TRBV18; the D is unclear. V dropped 6 bases and J dropped 1 base, with 6 bases sitting between them. Germline assignment: CDR1 KGHSH and CDR2 LQKENI. The CDR3 has 13 residues.